This TCR beta chain is from a study of cytomegalovirus exposure and HLA in healthy donors. Overall study findings and caveats: In an earlier analysis, most TCR beta V segments were productive about 87% or about 30% of the time. One cluster of highly shared sequence variants probably arose as a sequencing artifact. An analysis that came later showed most CMV-associated TCR beta chains appearing HLA-restricted. As a later analysis showed, a missense DCLRE1C variant was linked to trimming of TCR beta V- and J-genes.

The CDR3 extends over 12 amino acids. CDR1 and CDR2 (germline): KGHSH, LQKENI. V was trimmed by 3 bases and J by 5 bases, leaving 7 bases between them. About this clone: The antigen remains undetermined. Within the sample, other DNA sequences also encode this same CDR3.

Researchers ran the PCR with 60 Vbeta and 13 Jbeta primers. This table comes from immunoSEQ multiplex PCR, and its TCRdb copy is limited to in-frame clones, with some not included. This table holds roughly 130,000 clones, around 66% found once. Input material: PBMCs. The sequence came from a woman aged 55-70 years in good health and CMV-seronegative. The chain has TRBV18 and TRBJ1-1; D might be TRBD1 (6 bases). The CDR3 DNA is TGTGCCAGCTCACCTACAGGGACTGAAGCTTTCTTT. It codes for CASSPTGTEAFF.